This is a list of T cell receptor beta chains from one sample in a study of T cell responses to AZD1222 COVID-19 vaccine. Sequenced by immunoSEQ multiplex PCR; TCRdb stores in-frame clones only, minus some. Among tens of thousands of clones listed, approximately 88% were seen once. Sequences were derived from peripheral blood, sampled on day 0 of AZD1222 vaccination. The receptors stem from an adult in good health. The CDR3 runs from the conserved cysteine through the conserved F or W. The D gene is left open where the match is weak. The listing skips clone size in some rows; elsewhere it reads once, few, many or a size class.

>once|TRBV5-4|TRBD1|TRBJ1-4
TGTGCCAGCAGCTTGGCCGGGGGGACAGTTAATGAAAAACTGTTTTTT
CASSLAGGTVNEKLFF
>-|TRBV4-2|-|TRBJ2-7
TGTGCCAGCAGCCCTACAATAGGGAGCTCCTACGAGCAGTACTTC
CASSPTIGSSYEQYF
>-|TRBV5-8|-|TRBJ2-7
TGTGCCAGCAGCTTGGCCAAGGGAGAGCAGTACTTC
CASSLAKGEQYF
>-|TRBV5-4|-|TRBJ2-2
TGTGCCAGCAGCTCCCAGGGGTTCGGAGCCGGGGAGCTGTTTTTT
CASSSQGFGAGELFF
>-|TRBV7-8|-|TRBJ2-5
TGTGCCAGCAGCTTAATTCAGGGTTGGGAGACCCAGTACTTC
CASSLIQGWETQYF
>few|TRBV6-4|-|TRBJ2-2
TGTGCCAGCAGTCCCACAAGCCGGAGGTCCACCGGGGAGCTGTTTTTT
CASSPTSRRSTGELFF
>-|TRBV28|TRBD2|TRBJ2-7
TGTGCCAGCAGTTTACTCGCTAGCGGGAAGCGCCGAGTCGAGCAGTACTTC
CASSLLASGKRRVEQYF
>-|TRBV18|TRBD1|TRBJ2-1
TGTGCCAGCTCACCCCAGGGACAGGGTTCCTACAATGAGCAGTTCTTC
CASSPQGQGSYNEQFF
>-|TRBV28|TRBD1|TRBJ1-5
TGTGCCAGCAAGACAGGGGTTCAGCCCCAGCATTTT
CASKTGVQPQHF
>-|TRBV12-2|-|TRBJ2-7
TGTGCAAGTCGCCAGAACTACCTCGGGCAGTACTTC
CASRQNYLGQYF
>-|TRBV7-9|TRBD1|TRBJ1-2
TGTGCCAGCAGCTTAACGGACAGGGGGAATAGCTACACCTTC
CASSLTDRGNSYTF
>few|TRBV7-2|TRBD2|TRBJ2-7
TGTGCCAGCAGCTTTCCCGGGACTAGCGGGAGGAAGTCCTACGAGCAGTACTTC
CASSFPGTSGRKSYEQYF
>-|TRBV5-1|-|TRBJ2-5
TGCGCCAGCAGCTCCGGGCCCAGCGAAGAGACCCAGTACTTC
CASSSGPSEETQYF
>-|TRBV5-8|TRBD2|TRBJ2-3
TGTGCCAGCAGCTTCGGACTAGCGGGAGGGCAAGATACGCAGTATTTT
CASSFGLAGGQDTQYF
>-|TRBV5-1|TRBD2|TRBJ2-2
TGCGCCAGCAGCCCGAGCGGGGGACCCAACACCGGGGAGCTGTTTTTT
CASSPSGGPNTGELFF
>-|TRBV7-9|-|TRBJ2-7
TGTGCCAGCAGCTTAGTCGGGGGCTACGAGCAGTACTTC
CASSLVGGYEQYF
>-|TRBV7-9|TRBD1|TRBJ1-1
TGTGCCAGCAGCCGTGGGACAGTTGAAGCTTTCTTT
CASSRGTVEAFF
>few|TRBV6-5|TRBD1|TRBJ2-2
TGTGCCGGAAGGGACAGAGACACCGGGGAGCTGTTTTTT
CAGRDRDTGELFF
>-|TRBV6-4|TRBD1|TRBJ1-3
TGTGCCAGCAGGAAGGACTCGACAGGGTCGGGAAACACCATATATTTT
CASRKDSTGSGNTIYF
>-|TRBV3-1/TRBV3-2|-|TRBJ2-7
TGTGCCAGCAGAGATCCCAGGGGCCACGAGCAGTACTTC
CASRDPRGHEQYF
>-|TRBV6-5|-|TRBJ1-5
TGTGCCAGCAGCCACAATCAGCCCCAGCATTTT
CASSHNQPQHF
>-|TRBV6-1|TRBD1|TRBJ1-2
TGTGCCAGCAGTGACGCGACAGGGGATGGCTACACCTTC
CASSDATGDGYTF
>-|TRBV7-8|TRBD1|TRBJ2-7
TGTGCCAGCAGCGGACGGGACAGGGGTTCCTACGAGCAGTACTTC
CASSGRDRGSYEQYF
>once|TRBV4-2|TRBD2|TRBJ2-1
TGTGCCAGCAGCGGGCGGGAGGGTTTCGTGAATGAGCAGTTCTTC
CASSGREGFVNEQFF
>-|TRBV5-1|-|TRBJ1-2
TGCGCCAGCAGCTTGGAACTGGGGACCTATGGCTACACCTTC
CASSLELGTYGYTF
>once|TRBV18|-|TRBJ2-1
TGTGCCAGCTCATTGTGGCAGACTTACAATGAGCAGTTCTTC
CASSLWQTYNEQFF
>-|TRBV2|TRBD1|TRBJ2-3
TGTGCCAGCAGTTCTCCGACAGGGGGAGTCACAGATACGCAGTATTTT
CASSSPTGGVTDTQYF
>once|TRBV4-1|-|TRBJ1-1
TGCGCCAGCAGCCTCGTGGGGGGGAACACTGAAGCTTTCTTT
CASSLVGGNTEAFF
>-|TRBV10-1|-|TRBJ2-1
TGCGCCAGCAGCTTCGAAACAGGCTACAATGAGCAGTTCTTC
CASSFETGYNEQFF
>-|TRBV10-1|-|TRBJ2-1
TGCGCCAGCAGTGAGGGACGGGTGGACAATGAGCAGTTCTTC
CASSEGRVDNEQFF
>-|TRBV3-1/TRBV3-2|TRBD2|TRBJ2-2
TGTGCCAGCAGCCCCGGGACTAGTTATGCCGGGGAGCTGTTTTTT
CASSPGTSYAGELFF
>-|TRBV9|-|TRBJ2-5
TGTGCCAGCAGCGGGAGTATAGGGGGTTCACAAGAGACCCAGTACTTC
CASSGSIGGSQETQYF
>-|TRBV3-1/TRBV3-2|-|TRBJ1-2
TGTGCCAGCAGCCAAGCACCAGGGACCACTAACTATGGCTACACCTTC
CASSQAPGTTNYGYTF
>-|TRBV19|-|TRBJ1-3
TGTGCCAGTAGGTCTGGAAACACCATATATTTT
CASRSGNTIYF
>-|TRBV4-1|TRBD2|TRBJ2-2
TGCGCCAGCAGCCAGGCCTCCCCTACTAGCGGGAGCACCGGGGAGCTGTTTTTT
CASSQASPTSGSTGELFF
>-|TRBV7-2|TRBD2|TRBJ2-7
TGTGCCAGCAGCTCCACAAGCGGGAGGATTTACGAGCAGTACTTC
CASSSTSGRIYEQYF
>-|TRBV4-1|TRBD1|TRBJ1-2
TGCGCCAGCAGCCTAGGAGGGACAGGCTCCGGAGGCTACACCTTC
CASSLGGTGSGGYTF
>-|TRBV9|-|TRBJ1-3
TGTGCCAGCAGCGCTACCCTATCTGGAAACACCATATATTTT
CASSATLSGNTIYF
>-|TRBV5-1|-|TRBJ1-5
TGCGCCAGCAGCTTGGAAGGTAGGCAGCCCCAGCATTTT
CASSLEGRQPQHF
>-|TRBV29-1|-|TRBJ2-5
TGCAGCGTTGAAGGTAGATACTCCTTCTCGCGGGATGTGGAGACCCAGTACTTC
CSVEGRYSFSRDVETQYF
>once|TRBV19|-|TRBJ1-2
TGTGCCAGTGCCGGGGGGCCGGAAAACCCGCTCGGCTATGGCTACACCTTC
CASAGGPENPLGYGYTF
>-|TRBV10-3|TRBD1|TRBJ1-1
TGTGCCACCCACGACAGGGGCACTGAAGCTTTCTTT
CATHDRGTEAFF
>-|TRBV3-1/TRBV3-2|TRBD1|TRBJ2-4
TGTGCCAGCAGCCAAAAAGGACAGGGGGCCAAAAACATTCAGTACTTC
CASSQKGQGAKNIQYF
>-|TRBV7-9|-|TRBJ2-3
TGTGCCAGCAGTCTACAGTTTACTAGCACAGATACGCAGTATTTT
CASSLQFTSTDTQYF
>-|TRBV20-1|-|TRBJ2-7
TGCAGTGCTAGTTTTCCAGAAGGCTACGAGCAGTACTTC
CSASFPEGYEQYF